This T cell receptor (beta chain) was identified during a study of cytomegalovirus exposure and HLA in healthy donors (dated by TCRdb to about 2017). At the level of the whole study: According to an earlier analysis of a few hundred of the donors, about 179 million T cells yielded 117 million unique TCR beta sequences and 276 Gb of sequence data. Rather than drawing on any new phenotypic data, the later analysis identified candidate immune exposures from TCR beta sequences and the way those sequences occurred across donors. The genetic ancestry cluster associated with self-reported Caucasian donors included 65% to 90% of the roughly 360 genotyped donors. The study aimed to test whether signatures of past pathogen exposure could be identified by cataloging public T cell receptors. An early release covering just under 650 HLA-typed donors comprised about 300 gigabases of sequencing data and tens of millions of unique TCR sequences. Genome-wide SNP genotypes for about 65% of the roughly 670 donors were used in a later genetic analysis, which treated that subset as a discovery cohort. To study patterns of TCR occurrence, a later analysis re-analyzed previously published TCR beta repertoires from 600 to 750 donors and added high-resolution HLA genotyping. Typing coverage differed by locus: A, B, C, DRB1 and DQB1 were typed in roughly 620-630 donors, DQA1 in about 560, DPA1 in some 610, and DPB1 in just under 490. High-throughput TCR immunosequencing, statistical association of individual TCRs with disease status, and machine learning were combined to predict cytomegalovirus infection status. Roughly 5 DR-DQ haplotypes were handled as single units for association and clustering, since linkage in the cohort was strong. Using immunosequencing, the study profiled T cell repertoires from 550 to 750 subjects and related those repertoires to cytomegalovirus serostatus. All discovery cohort repertoires had been generated using a single sequencing platform. Across some 400 genotyped donors of the cohort, an average of about 240,000 unique TCR beta nucleotide sequences per donor were sequenced, and 15% to 20% of those sequences were non-productive. Both class I and class II loci were covered by HLA typing, at four-digit resolution. In addition to the first cohort of about 650 subjects, a separate validation cohort of approximately 120 different subjects was used. Donor age, sex, ethnicity and CMV serostatus were collected together with the repertoire data. To decide whether each TCR beta V gene segment behaved as functional or pseudogenic, an earlier analysis of nearly 600 of the donors relied on high-throughput TCR beta sequencing. Here is what the overall study found, with its caveats: The 87-base-pair reads could not distinguish some IMGT-functional V segments, including TRBV6-2 and TRBV6-3, so those segments were excluded. Presence/absence analyses assumed roughly uniform sequencing depth across donors, an assumption that may not hold. While some public TCRs were present in many individuals, most TCR sequences turned up only very rarely across donors. A further reported finding was that TCR beta sequences accurately predicted the HLA-A and HLA-B alleles for most subjects in the first cohort. In a later analysis, several top co-occurrence clusters were reported to appear linked to parvovirus B19, influenza, CMV and Epstein-Barr virus. According to a later analysis, TCR association rates differed among HLA loci, with DRB1 alleles showing the most associated TCRs and HLA-C alleles showing the fewest. Immune exposure information for the cohort was limited to CMV serostatus. In both the original and validation cohorts, the classifier was reported to diagnose cytomegalovirus status with high specificity and sensitivity. A later analysis found that HLA-associated TCR beta chains were more clonally expanded and had lower generation probabilities than equally common non-associated chains. A later analysis found that most CMV-associated TCR beta chains appeared HLA-restricted, with HLA associations seemingly driven largely by CMV exposure. In vitro tests confirmed that a few of the cytomegalovirus-associated TCR beta chains recognize cytomegalovirus antigens. When HLA alleles, especially DR and DQ, strongly co-occurred, TCR associations were difficult to assign to individual alleles. A total of roughly 160 TCR beta chains were listed by the study as associated with cytomegalovirus. In an earlier analysis of around 600 of the donors, most TCR beta V segments were observed in productive rearrangements about 90% or about 30% of the time, broadly matching IMGT annotations. The authors suggested that the approach could potentially be generalized to other disease states and immunological phenotypes. Specific HLA alleles were associated with around 18,000 TCR beta sequences at a false discovery rate of 0.05 in a later analysis. In a later genetic analysis, a missense DCLRE1C variant was associated with V-gene and J-gene trimming of TCR beta chains, and the association was replicated in an independent cohort. The sequencing pipeline was judged likely to have produced a cluster of highly shared sequence variants as a technical artifact. Linkage disequilibrium might explain the correlated functional status among segregating V segments, but an unknown experimental factor could not be ruled out. HLA typing was unavailable for some donors at each locus, so association tests used only the typed subset. Because counts were too low, about 18 rarely observed V segments, including chromosome 9 orphons, were left out of the earlier analysis of some 600 of the donors. In this cohort, only TCR beta chains were sequenced, and detectable features were limited by the absence of alpha or paired-chain data. A later genetic analysis reported fewer N-insertions in productive TCRs among donors in an Asian-associated ancestry cluster than the roughly 700-donor mean.

CDR1 and CDR2 are drawn from the germline V gene (reference sequence): WNHNN, SYGVQD. The CDR3 numbers 13 residues from cysteine through phenylalanine. Only the CDR3 region is kept as DNA, spanning 39 bases read in frame from base 1. V sheds 2 bases and J sheds 9 bases, leaving 8 bases between their ends. As to this clone: Its antigen is not yet known. No base quality information exists; no much larger clone differs at one position.

The library was obtained by the immunoSEQ multiplex PCR assay. A mixture of 60 forward primers for TCR Vbeta segments and 13 reverse primers for TCR Jbeta segments was used in the multiplex PCR. Amplification of the CDR3 region of rearranged TCR beta genes was performed with a multiplex PCR assay on genomic DNA. The Illumina HiSeq System was used to sequence the amplified TCR beta libraries as 87-base-pair reads. Processing in the source paper ran as follows. A later analysis counted about 82 million unique TCR beta chains across the 550 to 800 repertoires, and 10 million to 11 million of these chains were shared by at least two donors. Raw reads were error-corrected and collapsed into unique sequences by a nearest-neighbor algorithm in which closely related sequences were merged to remove PCR and sequencing errors. CDR3 sequences were aligned to IMGT reference sequences to assign V, D and J gene segments. For a sequence to be retained, a match of at least six nucleotides was required to both a V gene segment and a J gene segment. Rearrangements were classified as productive when the CDR3 lacked stop codons and remained in frame with V and J, and all other rearrangements were classified as non-productive. Following IMGT convention, CDR3 was defined as the stretch from the second conserved V-encoded cysteine to the conserved J-encoded phenylalanine. Sequences without an unambiguous match to a single V gene segment were excluded from the earlier analysis of a few hundred of the donors. In an earlier analysis of several hundred of the donors, V segments were called functional above 56.7% productive rearrangements and were called segregating when the between-donor standard deviation exceeded 5%. A statistical classification framework was developed to diagnose cytomegalovirus status using the catalog of TCR beta chain sequences. In a later analysis, V and J genes were assigned by comparing TCR nucleotide sequences against IMGT/GENE-DB human TR gene sequences. The TCRdist pipeline was used in a later analysis to assign CDR3 sequences and most-parsimonious VDJ recombination scenarios. In a later analysis, each TCR beta chain was defined by its CDR3 amino acid sequence together with its V-gene family, and reads without a unique V-gene family were excluded. As a way to deal with suspected cross-contamination and a sequencing artifact, a later analysis dropped 640 or so nucleotide sequences that were highly shared and had low generation probability. A later analysis calculated a clonal expansion index for each public chain from normalized within-repertoire ranks of inferred template counts. In a later analysis, generation probabilities were computed with a VDJ recombination model fitted to out-of-frame rearrangements, and the resulting probabilities were checked against IGoR. In a later analysis, TCR-TCR, TCR-HLA and TCR-CMV co-occurrence was scored with hypergeometric tests, and a repertoire-size bias correction was applied to TCR pairs. A later analysis estimated false discovery rates by permuting HLA or CMV assignments 20 times. A later analysis grouped co-occurring TCRs with DBSCAN, adding TCRdist sequence similarity when clustering within HLA-allele-positive subsets. Repertoires with fewer than 30,000 or more than 120,000 public chains were left out of co-occurrence clustering, as were a handful of repertoires with anomalous nucleotide sharing. What TCRdb holds here is the immuneACCESS table cut down to in-frame rearrangements. Part of the clones is not present; checked against another copy, under half of the missing clones reflect an unresolved V gene, and the others are unexplained. The V and J calls and clone size come from that table; D and trimming were worked out from the DNA. This sample is represented by tens of thousands of clones; 60% to 80% of them were singletons. The top ten clones comprise over 10% of the sample.

In total, over 600 healthy bone marrow donors made up the cohort. At the time of sampling, all cohort members were nominally healthy, though unrecorded immune exposures were likely present. The donor tested CMV seropositive and was one of the 289 seropositive cohort members. Each donor provided a peripheral blood sample, and peripheral blood mononuclear cells were used for TCR beta sequencing. The Qiagen DNeasy Blood Extraction Kit was used to extract genomic DNA from the blood cell samples. The chain employs TRBV10-1 and TRBJ1-6; the D gene assignment is ambiguous. The sequenced sample was PBMCs. The origin of this receptor is a woman in her thirties or forties in good health and CMV-seropositive. The nucleotide sequence reads TGCGCCAGCAGTGAGCTCCGGGGTTCACCCCTCCACTTT. Its translation reads: CASSELRGSPLHF.